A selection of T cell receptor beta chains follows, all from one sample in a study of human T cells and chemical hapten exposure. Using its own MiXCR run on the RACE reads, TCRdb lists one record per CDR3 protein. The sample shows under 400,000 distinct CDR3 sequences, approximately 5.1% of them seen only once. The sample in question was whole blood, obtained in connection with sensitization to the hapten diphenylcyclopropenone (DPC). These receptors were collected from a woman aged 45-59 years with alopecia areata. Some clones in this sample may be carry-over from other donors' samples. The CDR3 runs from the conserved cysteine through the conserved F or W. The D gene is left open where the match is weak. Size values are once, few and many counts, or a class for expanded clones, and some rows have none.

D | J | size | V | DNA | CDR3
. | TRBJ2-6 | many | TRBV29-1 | TGCAGCGTTGATTGGGGAAGTGGGGCCAACGTCCTGACTTTC | CSVDWGSGANVLTF
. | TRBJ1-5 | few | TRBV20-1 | TGCAGTGCGACGGTAGGGAGCAATCAGCCCCAGCATTTT | CSATVGSNQPQHF
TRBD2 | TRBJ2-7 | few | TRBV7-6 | TGTGCCAGCAGCCCCTCTAGCGGGAGGATGGAAGAGCAGTACTTC | CASSPSSGRMEEQYF
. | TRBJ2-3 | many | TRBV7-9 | TGTGCCAGCAGCTTGATCCGAGGGACCTCATACCCTAACGTGGATACGCAGTATTTT | CASSLIRGTSYPNVDTQYF
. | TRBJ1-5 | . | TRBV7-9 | TGTGCCAGCAGCAAAGGGACGGCTAGCAATCAGCCCCAGCATTTT | CASSKGTASNQPQHF
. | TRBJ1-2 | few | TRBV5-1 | TGCGCCAGCAGCTTGGCGGCAGGGGACGTCTATGGCTACACCTTC | CASSLAAGDVYGYTF
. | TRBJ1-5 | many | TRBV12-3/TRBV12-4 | TGTGCCAGCGCGACAGGCGACAATCAGCCCCAGCATTTT | CASATGDNQPQHF
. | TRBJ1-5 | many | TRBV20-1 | TGCAGTGTTCGTACAGCTAGCAATCAGCCCCAGCATTTT | CSVRTASNQPQHF
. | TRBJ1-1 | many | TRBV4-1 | TGCGCCAGCAGCCAAGCGGGCCGCGGAGCTTTCTTT | CASSQAGRGAFF
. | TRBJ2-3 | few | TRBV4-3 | TGCGCCAGCAGTACTAGAGGGCTCCGCACAGATACGCAGTATTTT | CASSTRGLRTDTQYF
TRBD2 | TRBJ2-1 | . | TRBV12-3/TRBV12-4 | TGTGCCAGCAGGAGGACTAGCGGCAATGAGCAGTTCTTC | CASRRTSGNEQFF
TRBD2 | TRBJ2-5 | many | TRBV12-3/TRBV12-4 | TGTGCCAGCAGCCCTTACGCCCCCCGGAGCGGGAGTGAGACCCAGTACTTC | CASSPYAPRSGSETQYF